A selection of T cell receptor beta chains follows, all from one sample in a study of T cell responses to AZD1222 COVID-19 vaccine. Sequencing used immunoSEQ multiplex PCR; TCRdb keeps in-frame clones, though not all of them. The repertoire has some 100,000 clones, 85% to 90% of them found once; the top ten carry 6% to 8%. The sample consisted of peripheral blood, taken 28 days after the second AZD1222 dose. Source of these receptors: an adult who received the AZD1222 COVID-19 vaccine. Each CDR3 is given with its conserved first and last residue. D genes are given only for firm matches. Expanded clones are given a class, and other clones once, few, many or no size at all.

length	size	V	D	J	CDR3	DNA
15	-	TRBV6-2/TRBV6-3	-	TRBJ2-7	CASSTRGGSSYEQYF	TGTGCCAGCAGCACACGAGGAGGGAGCTCCTACGAGCAGTACTTC
16	-	TRBV21-1	-	TRBJ2-3	CASNLQGERGTDTQYF	TGTGCCAGCAACTTACAGGGCGAGAGGGGCACAGATACGCAGTATTTT
15	-	TRBV5-4	-	TRBJ2-3	CASSLGLGETDTQYF	TGTGCCAGCAGCTTGGGACTCGGGGAGACAGATACGCAGTATTTT
17	-	TRBV3-1/TRBV3-2	-	TRBJ1-2	CASSQEGWGTTNYGYTF	TGTGCCAGCAGCCAAGAAGGGTGGGGGACCACCAACTATGGCTACACCTTC
15	few	TRBV6-1	-	TRBJ2-7	CASSEWPGESYEQYF	TGTGCCAGCAGTGAATGGCCGGGAGAATCCTACGAGCAGTACTTC
18	-	TRBV9	-	TRBJ2-7	CASSVDPFSAALGGEQYF	TGTGCCAGCAGCGTAGACCCGTTCTCAGCCGCCCTGGGGGGCGAGCAGTACTTC
11	-	TRBV12-3/TRBV12-4	-	TRBJ2-5	CASYGIKTQYF	TGTGCCAGTTACGGGATTAAGACCCAGTACTTC
16	-	TRBV24-1	TRBD2	TRBJ2-1	CATSESSGWGYNEQFF	TGTGCCACCAGTGAGTCTAGCGGGTGGGGCTACAATGAGCAGTTCTTC
15	-	TRBV2	-	TRBJ1-2	CASSGSLIVNYGYTF	TGTGCCAGCAGTGGTTCATTGATCGTCAACTATGGCTACACCTTC
15	-	TRBV5-1	TRBD1	TRBJ1-2	CASSLVGQGSYGYTF	TGCGCCAGCAGCTTGGTCGGACAGGGTAGCTATGGCTACACCTTC
14	-	TRBV7-6	TRBD1	TRBJ2-7	CASSQTGISYEQYF	TGTGCCAGCAGCCAGACAGGGATCTCCTACGAGCAGTACTTC
10	-	TRBV28	-	TRBJ1-5	CASNLQPQHF	TGTGCCAGCAACCTTCAGCCCCAGCATTTT
14	-	TRBV27	TRBD1	TRBJ1-4	CASSWTGGEEKLFF	TGTGCCAGCAGTTGGACAGGGGGAGAGGAAAAACTGTTTTTT
13	-	TRBV29-1	-	TRBJ1-5	CSVVGGSNQPQHF	TGCAGCGTTGTCGGGGGCAGCAATCAGCCCCAGCATTTT
12	-	TRBV6-5	TRBD1	TRBJ1-1	CASGQDDTEAFF	TGTGCCAGTGGACAGGACGACACTGAAGCTTTCTTT
15	-	TRBV6-1	-	TRBJ1-6	CASSEGTRHNSPLHF	TGTGCCAGCAGCGAAGGGACCAGACATAATTCACCCCTCCACTTT
12	few	TRBV7-2	-	TRBJ1-6	CASSLRRSPLHF	TGTGCCAGCAGCTTAAGGAGGTCACCCCTCCACTTT
14	-	TRBV9	-	TRBJ2-1	CASSVGRPYNEQFF	TGTGCCAGCAGCGTAGGGCGACCATACAATGAGCAGTTCTTC
16	once	TRBV19	TRBD2	TRBJ2-1	CASRGLADGSYNEQFF	TGTGCCAGTAGAGGACTAGCTGATGGCTCCTACAATGAGCAGTTCTTC
15	-	TRBV9	TRBD2	TRBJ2-7	CASSPLAGGPYEQYF	TGTGCCAGCAGCCCCTTAGCGGGGGGGCCTTACGAGCAGTACTTC
15	-	TRBV19	-	TRBJ1-4	CASSPGTRANEKLFF	TGTGCCAGTAGTCCCGGGACACGTGCTAATGAAAAACTGTTTTTT
19	-	TRBV10-3	-	TRBJ2-7	CAISEDPGLKSGPLYEQYF	TGTGCCATCAGTGAAGATCCGGGACTGAAAAGCGGACCCCTGTACGAGCAGTACTTC